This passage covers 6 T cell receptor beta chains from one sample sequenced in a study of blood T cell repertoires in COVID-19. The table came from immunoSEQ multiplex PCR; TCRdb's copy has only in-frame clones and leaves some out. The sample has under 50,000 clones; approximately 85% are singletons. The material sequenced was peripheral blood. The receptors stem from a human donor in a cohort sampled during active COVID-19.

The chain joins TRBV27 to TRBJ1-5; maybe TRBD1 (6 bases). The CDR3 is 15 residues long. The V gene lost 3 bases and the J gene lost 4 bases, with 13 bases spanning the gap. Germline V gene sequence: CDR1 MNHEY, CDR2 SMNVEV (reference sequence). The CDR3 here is CASSLAGQHNQPQHF. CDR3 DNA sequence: TGTGCCAGCAGTTTGGCAGGACAGCATAATCAGCCCCAGCATTTT.

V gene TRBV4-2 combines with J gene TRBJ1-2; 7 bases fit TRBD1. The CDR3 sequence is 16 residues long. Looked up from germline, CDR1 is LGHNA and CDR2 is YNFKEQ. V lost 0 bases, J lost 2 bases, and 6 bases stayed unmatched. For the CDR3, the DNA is TGTGCCAGCAGCCAAGATCCAAAGGACAGGAACTATGGCTACACCTTC. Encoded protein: CASSQDPKDRNYGYTF.

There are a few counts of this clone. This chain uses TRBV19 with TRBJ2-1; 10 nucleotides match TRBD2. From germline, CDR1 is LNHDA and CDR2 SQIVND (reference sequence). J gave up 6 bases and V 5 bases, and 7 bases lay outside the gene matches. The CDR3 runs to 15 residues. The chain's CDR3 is CASSPASGGGNEQFF. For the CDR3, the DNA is TGTGCCAGTAGTCCAGCTAGCGGGGGCGGCAATGAGCAGTTCTTC. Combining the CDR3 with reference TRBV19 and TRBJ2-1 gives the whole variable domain DGGITQSPKYLFRKEGQNVTLSCEQNLNHDAMYWYRQDPGQGLRLIYYSQIVNDFQKGDIAEGYSVSREKKESFPLTVTSAQKNPTAFYLCASSPASGGGNEQFFGPGTRLTVL.

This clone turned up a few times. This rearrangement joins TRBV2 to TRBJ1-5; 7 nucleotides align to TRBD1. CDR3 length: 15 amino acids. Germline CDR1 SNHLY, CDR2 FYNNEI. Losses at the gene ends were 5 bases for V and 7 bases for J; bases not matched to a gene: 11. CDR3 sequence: CASSPDRATGQPQHF. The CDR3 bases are TGTGCCAGCAGTCCAGACAGGGCCACCGGACAGCCCCAGCATTTT.

CDR3: CASSQATAGRTYEQYF. The CDR3 nucleotides are TGCGCCAGCAGCCAAGCAACGGCAGGGAGGACCTACGAGCAGTACTTC. The chain is built from TRBV4-1 and TRBJ2-7; D might be TRBD2 (6 bases). The V and J ends lost 1 base and 2 bases respectively, with 15 bases between them. Per germline, CDR1 MGHRA and CDR2 YSYEKL. The CDR3 runs to 16 residues.

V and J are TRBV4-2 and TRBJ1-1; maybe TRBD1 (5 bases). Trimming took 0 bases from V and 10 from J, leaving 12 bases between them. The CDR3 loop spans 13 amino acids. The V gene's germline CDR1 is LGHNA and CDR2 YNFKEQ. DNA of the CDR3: TGTGCCAGCAGCCAAGATGGGACTCTGGGAGCTTTCTTT. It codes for CASSQDGTLGAFF.